This T cell receptor (beta chain) emerged from a study of identical twins. Study-wide results and limits: Excess sharing between twins was weaker in beta out-of-frame sequences.

This clonotype occurred a few times. Its matching antigen is unknown. Trimming cost V 5 bases and J 0 bases, with 10 bases left between them. Germline V gene data show CDR1 as SGHAT and CDR2 as FQNNGV. The CDR3 length is 14 residues. From the 5' RACE reads, TCRdb called clonotypes with MiXCR, one entry per CDR3 protein. The sample carries around 340,000 distinct CDR3 sequences, about 12% recorded once. No donor was unhealthy or non-Caucasian. The sample was also linked to a second study, of yellow fever vaccine responses in identical twins.

The sequence was obtained from a woman younger than 35 in good health. The J gene is TRBJ2-5, the V gene TRBV11-2, with D unclear. Sequenced: CD8+ T cells sorted from blood. This chain's CDR3 is CASSTTLNQETQYF. The CDR3 bases are TGTGCCAGCAGCACAACGCTGAACCAAGAGACCCAGTACTTC.